A single sample is the source of the 15 T cell receptor beta chains below, sequenced in a study of Ad26.COV2.S vaccination and SARS-CoV-2 variants. The sample's treatment: roughly 18 received Ad26.COV2.S at low or high dose, single or two shots; about 5 received placebo; per-sample allocation not given. Sampling took place 63 days after the first vaccine or placebo injection. The repertoire was sequenced with immunoSEQ multiplex PCR; TCRdb's copy has only in-frame clones and lacks some. The sample contains more than 300,000 clones, more than 70% of which appear only once. Sample: peripheral blood, taken in a trial of Ad26.COV2.S vaccine versus placebo. The source of these receptors is a person aged 18-60 years who received the Ad26.COV2.S COVID-19 vaccine or a placebo.

V gene TRBV20-1 combines with J gene TRBJ2-7; no clear D. The CDR3 totals 11 residues. V was shortened by 0 bases and J by 12 bases, with 12 bases between the two germline ends. Germline V gene lookup returns CDR1 DFQATT and CDR2 SNEGSKA (reference sequence). The CDR3 loop is CSARDQVPGYF. In DNA, the CDR3 is TGCAGTGCTAGAGATCAAGTGCCGGGGTACTTC.

The chain uses TRBV12-3 or TRBV12-4 and TRBJ2-7; no firm D call. CDR3 length equals 11 residues. Deletions cut 3 bases from V and 3 bases from J, with 3 bases between. The CDR3 here is CASSLFYEQYF. DNA of the CDR3: TGTGCCAGCAGTTTGTTCTACGAGCAGTACTTC.

CDR3 loop: CASSLDRGNTEAFF. CDR3 bases: TGTGCCAGCAGCTTAGACAGGGGGAACACTGAAGCTTTCTTT. This sequence joins TRBV7-3 and TRBJ1-1; 8 bases are shared with TRBD1. V shed 2 bases, J shed 1 base, and the junction held 0 bases outside the gene matches. Germline CDR1 is SGHTA and CDR2 is FQGTGA. The CDR3 length is 14 residues.

This clone has a single count. The V call is TRBV5-1, the J call TRBJ2-3; weak D call: TRBD2 (5 bases). The germline CDR1 and CDR2 sequences are SGHRS and YFSETQ. This CDR3 contains 14 residues. The ends were cut back, 5 bases at V and 0 bases at J, with 10 bases in the middle. This CDR3 is CASRSGVSTDTQYF. CDR3 sequence (DNA): TGCGCCAGCAGGTCCGGGGTGAGCACAGATACGCAGTATTTT.

The CDR3 spells CSVGARVREQYF. The CDR3 nucleotides are TGCAGCGTTGGGGCCAGGGTACGCGAGCAGTACTTC. The rearrangement joins TRBV29-1 to TRBJ2-7; weak D call: TRBD1 (5 bases). The V gene's germline CDR1 is SQVTM and CDR2 ANQGSEA. This CDR3 is 12 amino acids long. V was trimmed by 4 bases and J by 6 bases, leaving 13 bases between them.

In DNA form, the CDR3 reads TGTGCCAGCAGCGCCCGGACTAGCGGAACCGGGGAGCTGTTTTTT. This gives the protein CASSARTSGTGELFF. The rearrangement links TRBV7-3 to TRBJ2-2; 10 bases fit TRBD2. V was clipped by 5 bases and J by 5 bases; unmatched bases: 5. The CDR3 contains 15 residues. The germline CDR1 and CDR2 sequences are SGHTA and FQGTGA.

The gene calls are TRBV5-1 and TRBJ1-5; D ambiguous. Trimming stripped 0 bases from V and 1 base from J, with 8 bases between. This CDR3 has 15 amino acids. Germline V lookup: CDR1 SGHRS, CDR2 YFSETQ. In DNA, the CDR3 is TGCGCCAGCAGCTTGGATTCGGGAAGCAATCAGCCCCAGCATTTT. This translates into CASSLDSGSNQPQHF. Together with reference TRBV5-1 and TRBJ1-5, the CDR3 gives the full variable domain: KAGVTQTPRYLIKTRGQQVTLSCSPISGHRSVSWYQQTPGQGLQFLFEYFSETQRNKGNFPGRFSGRQFSNSRSEMNVSTLELGDSALYLCASSLDSGSNQPQHFGDGTRLSIL.

The chain is built from TRBV15 and TRBJ1-4, with D perhaps matching TRBD1 (5 bases). The V and J ends lost 0 bases and 7 bases respectively, with 9 bases between them. The CDR3 consists of 14 residues. Germline V CDR1 and CDR2: LNHNV, YYDKDF (reference sequence). The CDR3 nucleotides are TGTGCCACCAGCAGAGATGTCGGGGGTGAAAAACTGTTTTTT. The encoded protein is CATSRDVGGEKLFF.

CDR3 amino acids: CASSFSPDHNSPLHF. The CDR3 region has the DNA TGCGCCAGCAGCTTTAGTCCGGACCATAATTCACCCCTCCACTTT. V gene TRBV5-1 combines with J gene TRBJ1-6; D gene ambiguous. This CDR3 has 15 amino acids. Trimming took off 2 bases at V and 5 bases at J, with 11 bases between the two ends. The germline gives CDR1 SGHRS, CDR2 YFSETQ.

CDR3 bases: TGTGCCAGCAGCTTTGGACTAGCGGGGTCGGCCCAGTTCTTC. It translates to CASSFGLAGSAQFF. V and J are TRBV7-2 and TRBJ2-1, with 12 bases identical to TRBD2. J was trimmed by 13 bases and V by 3 bases; bases with no gene match: 7. This CDR3 has 14 amino acids. The V gene's germline CDR1 is SGHTA and CDR2 FQGNSA.

This chain joins TRBV6-5 and TRBJ1-5; D may be TRBD1 (5 bases). This CDR3 comprises 14 residues. From germline, CDR1 is MNHEY and CDR2 SVGAGI. Trimming left V 4 bases short and J 6 bases short, with 13 bases between. CDR3 sequence reads: CASSSGHRGQPQHF. The CDR3, as DNA: TGTGCCAGCAGTTCCGGACACCGCGGTCAGCCCCAGCATTTT.

Concerning this clone: The identical CDR3 is also encoded by other nucleotide sequences in the sample. This chain's CDR3 is CSVVGGYGYTF. In DNA form, the CDR3 reads TGCAGCGTTGTCGGCGGTTATGGCTACACCTTC. The rearrangement uses TRBV29-1 and TRBJ1-2; D uncertain. Per germline, CDR1 SQVTM and CDR2 ANQGSEA. The CDR3 totals 11 residues. Trimming removed 4 bases from V and 5 bases from J, with 8 bases in between.

This clone was seen a handful of times. The J gene is TRBJ2-7, the V gene TRBV7-9; possible D gene TRBD1, 6 bases. V was trimmed by 4 bases and J by 2 bases, leaving 18 bases between them. The CDR3 is made up of 16 amino acids. Germline V lookup: CDR1 SEHNR, CDR2 FQNEAQ (reference sequence). This CDR3 reads CASSSQITGRPYEQYF. Written as DNA, the CDR3 is TGTGCCAGCAGCTCTCAAATTACAGGGCGGCCCTACGAGCAGTACTTC.

This clone has a handful of counts. This chain links TRBV7-2 with TRBJ1-3, with a tentative D call TRBD1 (6 bases). Germline V lookup: CDR1 SGHTA, CDR2 FQGNSA. The CDR3 is 16 amino acids. Trimming removed 5 bases at V and 4 bases at J, with 18 bases between. This CDR3 reads CASSLVLDSLGNTIYF. CDR3 in DNA: TGTGCCAGCAGCCTGGTGTTGGACAGTCTAGGAAACACCATATATTTT. Drawing the rest from reference TRBV7-2 and TRBJ1-3, the complete variable domain is GAGVSQSPSNKVTEKGKDVELRCDPISGHTALYWYRQSLGQGLEFLIYFQGNSAPDKSGLPSDRFSAERTGGSVSTLTIQRTQQEDSAVYLCASSLVLDSLGNTIYFGEGSWLTVV.

The chain carries TRBV7-2 and TRBJ2-5; the D gene could be TRBD1 or TRBD2 (6 bases each). Germline CDR1 is SGHTA and CDR2 is FQGNSA. V was pared by 5 bases and J by 5 bases, with 15 bases between. The CDR3 runs 14 residues. In DNA, the CDR3 is TGTGCCAGCAGCGTAGGGGGGTCGAGGGAGACCCAGTACTTC. It specifies CASSVGGSRETQYF.